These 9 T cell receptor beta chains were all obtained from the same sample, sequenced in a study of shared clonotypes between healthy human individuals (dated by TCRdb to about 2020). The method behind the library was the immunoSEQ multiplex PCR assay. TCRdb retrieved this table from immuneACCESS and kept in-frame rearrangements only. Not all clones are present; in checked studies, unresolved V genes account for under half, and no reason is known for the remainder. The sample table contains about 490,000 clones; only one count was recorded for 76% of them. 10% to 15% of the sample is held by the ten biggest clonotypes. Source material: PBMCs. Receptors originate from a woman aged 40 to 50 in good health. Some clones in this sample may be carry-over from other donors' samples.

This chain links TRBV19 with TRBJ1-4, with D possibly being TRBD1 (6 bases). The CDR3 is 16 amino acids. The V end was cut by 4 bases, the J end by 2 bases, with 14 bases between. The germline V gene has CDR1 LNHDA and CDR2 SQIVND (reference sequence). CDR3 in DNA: TGTGCCAGTAGTACGGACAGCTCTTGGACTAATGAAAAACTGTTTTTT. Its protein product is CASSTDSSWTNEKLFF. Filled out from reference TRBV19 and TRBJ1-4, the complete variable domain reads DGGITQSPKYLFRKEGQNVTLSCEQNLNHDAMYWYRQDPGQGLRLIYYSQIVNDFQKGDIAEGYSVSREKKESFPLTVTSAQKNPTAFYLCASSTDSSWTNEKLFFGSGTQLSVL.

This chain's CDR3 is CASSEVKDRTYEQYF. The CDR3 nucleotides read TGTGCCAGCAGTGAAGTAAAGGACAGGACCTACGAGCAGTACTTC. The V call is TRBV6-1, the J call TRBJ2-7, with 7 bases fitting TRBD1. The CDR3 runs to 15 residues. CDR1 is MNHNS, CDR2 SASEGT, per germline. With 1 base clipped from V and 2 bases from J, the junction kept 5 bases outside the gene matches.

The CDR3 nucleotides are TGTGCCAGCAGCTTAAGCGTGGGCAATCAGCCCCAGCATTTT. Translating gives CASSLSVGNQPQHF. The chain recombines TRBV11-2 with TRBJ1-5; D ambiguous. The CDR3 loop spans 14 amino acids. V lost 2 bases and J 2 bases, leaving 7 bases between the germline ends. CDR1 and CDR2 from the germline V gene are SGHAT and FQNNGV.

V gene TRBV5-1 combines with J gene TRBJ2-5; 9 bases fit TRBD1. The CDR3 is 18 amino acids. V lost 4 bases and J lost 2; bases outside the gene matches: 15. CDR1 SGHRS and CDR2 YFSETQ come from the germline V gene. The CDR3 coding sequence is TGCGCCAGCAGCCAGTGGCCTTACACAGGGGGCGCACAAGAGACCCAGTACTTC. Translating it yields CASSQWPYTGGAQETQYF.

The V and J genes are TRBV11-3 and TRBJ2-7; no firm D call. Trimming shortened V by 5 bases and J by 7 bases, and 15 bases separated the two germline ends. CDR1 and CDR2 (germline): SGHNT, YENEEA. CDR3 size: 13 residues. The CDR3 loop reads CASSPRTSREQYF. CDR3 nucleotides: TGTGCCAGCAGCCCCCGGACCTCGAGGGAGCAGTACTTC.

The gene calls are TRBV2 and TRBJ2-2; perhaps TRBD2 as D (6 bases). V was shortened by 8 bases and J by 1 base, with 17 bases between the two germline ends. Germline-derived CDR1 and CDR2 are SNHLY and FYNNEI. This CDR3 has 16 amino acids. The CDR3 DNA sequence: TGTGCCAGCCAGAAGGTCCGGGGGATGAACACCGGGGAGCTGTTTTTT. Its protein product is CASQKVRGMNTGELFF.

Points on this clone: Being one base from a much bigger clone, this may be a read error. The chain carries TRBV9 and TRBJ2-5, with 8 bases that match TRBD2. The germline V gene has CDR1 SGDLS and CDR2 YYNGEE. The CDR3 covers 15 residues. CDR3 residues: CAGSPGTSLQETQYF. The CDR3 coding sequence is TGTGCCGGCAGCCCCGGGACTAGTCTCCAAGAGACCCAGTACTTC.

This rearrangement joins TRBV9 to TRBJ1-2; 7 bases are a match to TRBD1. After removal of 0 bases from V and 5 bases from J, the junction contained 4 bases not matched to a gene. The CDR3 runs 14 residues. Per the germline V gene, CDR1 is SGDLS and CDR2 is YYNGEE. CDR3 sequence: CASSVAQGEYGYTF. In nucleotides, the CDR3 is TGTGCCAGCAGCGTAGCTCAGGGGGAGTATGGCTACACCTTC. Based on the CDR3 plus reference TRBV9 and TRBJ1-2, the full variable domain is DSGVTQTPKHLITATGQRVTLRCSPRSGDLSVYWYQQSLDQGLQFLIQYYNGEERAKGNILERFSAQQFPDLHSELNLSSLELGDSALYFCASSVAQGEYGYTFGSGTRLTVV.

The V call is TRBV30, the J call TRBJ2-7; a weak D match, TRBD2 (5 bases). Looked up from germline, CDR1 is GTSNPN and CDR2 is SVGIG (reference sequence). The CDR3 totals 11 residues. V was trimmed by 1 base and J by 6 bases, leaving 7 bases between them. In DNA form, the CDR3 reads TGTGCCTGGAGTGGCGGGTTCGAGCAGTACTTC. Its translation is CAWSGGFEQYF.